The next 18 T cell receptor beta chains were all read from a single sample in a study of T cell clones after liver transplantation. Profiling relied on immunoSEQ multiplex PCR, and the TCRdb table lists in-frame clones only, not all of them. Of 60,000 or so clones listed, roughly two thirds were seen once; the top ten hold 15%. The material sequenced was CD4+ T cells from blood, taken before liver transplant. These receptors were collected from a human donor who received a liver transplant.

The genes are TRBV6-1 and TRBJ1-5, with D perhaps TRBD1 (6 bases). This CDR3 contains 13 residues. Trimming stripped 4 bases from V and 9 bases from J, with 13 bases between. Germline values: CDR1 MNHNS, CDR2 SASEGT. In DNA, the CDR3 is TGTGCCAGCAGTGGCATCAGGGGTGGGCCCCAGCATTTT. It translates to CASSGIRGGPQHF.

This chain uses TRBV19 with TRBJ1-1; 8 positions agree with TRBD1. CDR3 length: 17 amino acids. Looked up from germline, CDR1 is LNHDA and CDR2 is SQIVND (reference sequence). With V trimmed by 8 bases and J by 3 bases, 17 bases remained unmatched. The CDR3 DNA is TGTGCCAGTTTTCCCGGGACAGGACAATTTTTATACACTGAAGCTTTCTTT. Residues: CASFPGTGQFLYTEAFF.

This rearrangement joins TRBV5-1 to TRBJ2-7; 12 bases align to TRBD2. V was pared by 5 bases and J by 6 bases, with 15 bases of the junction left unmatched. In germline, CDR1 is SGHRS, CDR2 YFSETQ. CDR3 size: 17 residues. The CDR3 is CASSESTSGGSGSEQYF. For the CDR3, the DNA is TGCGCCAGCAGTGAATCAACTAGCGGGGGGTCCGGGTCCGAGCAGTACTTC.

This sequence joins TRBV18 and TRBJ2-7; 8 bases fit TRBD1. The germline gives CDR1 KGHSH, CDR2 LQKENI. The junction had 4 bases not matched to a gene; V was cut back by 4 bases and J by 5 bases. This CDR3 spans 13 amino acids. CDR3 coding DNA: TGTGCCAGCTCACTAGGACAGGGTGACGAGCAGTACTTC. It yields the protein CASSLGQGDEQYF.

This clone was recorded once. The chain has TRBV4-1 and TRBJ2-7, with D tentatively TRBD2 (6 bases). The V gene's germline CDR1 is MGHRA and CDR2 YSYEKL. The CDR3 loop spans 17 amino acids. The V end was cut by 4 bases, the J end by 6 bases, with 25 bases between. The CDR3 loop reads CASSRQGGGSISTEQYF. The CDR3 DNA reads TGCGCCAGCAGCCGCCAGGGTGGGGGGTCAATCTCCACCGAGCAGTACTTC.

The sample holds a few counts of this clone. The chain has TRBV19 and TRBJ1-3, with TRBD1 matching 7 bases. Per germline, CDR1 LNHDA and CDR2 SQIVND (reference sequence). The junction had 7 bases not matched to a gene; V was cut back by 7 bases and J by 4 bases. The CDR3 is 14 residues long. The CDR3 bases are TGTGCCAGTACCGACAGGGTCTCCGGAAACACCATATATTTT. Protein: CASTDRVSGNTIYF.

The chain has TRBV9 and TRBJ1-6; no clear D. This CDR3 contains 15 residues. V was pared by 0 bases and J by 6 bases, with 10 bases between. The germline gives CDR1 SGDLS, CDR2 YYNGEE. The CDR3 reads CASSVAPGFNSPLHF. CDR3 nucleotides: TGTGCCAGCAGCGTAGCTCCGGGGTTTAATTCACCCCTCCACTTT.

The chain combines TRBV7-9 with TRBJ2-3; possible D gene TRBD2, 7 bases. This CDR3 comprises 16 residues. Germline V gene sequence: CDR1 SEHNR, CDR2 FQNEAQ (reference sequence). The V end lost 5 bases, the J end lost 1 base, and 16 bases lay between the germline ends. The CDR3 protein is CASSPRGAQGTDTQYF. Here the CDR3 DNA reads TGTGCCAGCAGCCCCCGGGGGGCCCAGGGCACAGATACGCAGTATTTT.

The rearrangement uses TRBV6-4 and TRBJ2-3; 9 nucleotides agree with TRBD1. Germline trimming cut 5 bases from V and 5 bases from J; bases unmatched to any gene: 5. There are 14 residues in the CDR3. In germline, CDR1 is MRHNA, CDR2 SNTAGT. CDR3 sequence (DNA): TGTGCCAGCAGTACGGACAGGGGAGGAGATACGCAGTATTTT. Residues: CASSTDRGGDTQYF.

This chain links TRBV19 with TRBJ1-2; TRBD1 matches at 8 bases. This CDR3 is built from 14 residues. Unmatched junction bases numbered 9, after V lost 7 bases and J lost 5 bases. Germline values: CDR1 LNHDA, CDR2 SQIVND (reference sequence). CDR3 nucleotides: TGTGCCAGTACCTCAGGGGGCGAGTGGTATGGCTACACCTTC. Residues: CASTSGGEWYGYTF. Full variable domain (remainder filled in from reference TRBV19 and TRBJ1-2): DGGITQSPKYLFRKEGQNVTLSCEQNLNHDAMYWYRQDPGQGLRLIYYSQIVNDFQKGDIAEGYSVSREKKESFPLTVTSAQKNPTAFYLCASTSGGEWYGYTFGSGTRLTVV.

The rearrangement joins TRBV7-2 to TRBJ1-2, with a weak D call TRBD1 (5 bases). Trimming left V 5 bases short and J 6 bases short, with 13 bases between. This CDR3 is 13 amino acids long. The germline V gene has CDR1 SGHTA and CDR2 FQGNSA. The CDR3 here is CASSHEAGNGYTF. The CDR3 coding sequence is TGTGCCAGCAGCCACGAGGCAGGGAATGGCTACACCTTC.

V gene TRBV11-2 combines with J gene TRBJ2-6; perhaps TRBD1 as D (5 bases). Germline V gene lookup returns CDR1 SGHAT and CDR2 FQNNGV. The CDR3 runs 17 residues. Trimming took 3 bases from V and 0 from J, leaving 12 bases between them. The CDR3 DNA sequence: TGTGCCAGCAGCTTTCAGGGATTATTCTCTGGGGCCAACGTCCTGACTTTC. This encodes CASSFQGLFSGANVLTF.

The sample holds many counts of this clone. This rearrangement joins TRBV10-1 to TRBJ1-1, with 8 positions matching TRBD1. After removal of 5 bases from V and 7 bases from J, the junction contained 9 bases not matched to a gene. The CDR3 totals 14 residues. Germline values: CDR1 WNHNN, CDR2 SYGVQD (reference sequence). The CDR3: CASSSSGTGGEAFF. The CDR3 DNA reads TGCGCCAGCAGTTCCTCGGGGACAGGTGGTGAAGCTTTCTTT.

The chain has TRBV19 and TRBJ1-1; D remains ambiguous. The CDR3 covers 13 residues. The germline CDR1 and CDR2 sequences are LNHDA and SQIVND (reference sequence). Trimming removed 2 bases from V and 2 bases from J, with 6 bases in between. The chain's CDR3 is CASSIRGNTEAFF. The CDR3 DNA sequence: TGTGCCAGTAGTATAAGAGGAAACACTGAAGCTTTCTTT.

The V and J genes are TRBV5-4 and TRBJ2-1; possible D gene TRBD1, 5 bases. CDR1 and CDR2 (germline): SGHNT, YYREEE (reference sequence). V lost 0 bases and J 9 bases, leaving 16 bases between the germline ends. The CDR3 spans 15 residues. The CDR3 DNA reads TGTGCCAGCAGCTTGGATCCAGGGCGAATTTCTGAGCAGTTCTTC. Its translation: CASSLDPGRISEQFF. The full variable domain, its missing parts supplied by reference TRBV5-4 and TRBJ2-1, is ETGVTQSPTHLIKTRGQQVTLRCSSQSGHNTVSWYQQALGQGPQFIFQYYREEENGRGNFPPRFSGLQFPNYSSELNVNALELDDSALYLCASSLDPGRISEQFFGPGTRLTVL.

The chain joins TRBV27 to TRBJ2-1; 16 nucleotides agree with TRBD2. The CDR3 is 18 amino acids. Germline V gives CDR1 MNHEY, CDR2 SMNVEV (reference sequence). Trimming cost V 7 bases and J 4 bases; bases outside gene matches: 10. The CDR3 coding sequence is TGTGCCAGCACCCCGGGACTAGCGGGGGGGAAGCTGTACAATGAGCAGTTCTTC. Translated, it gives CASTPGLAGGKLYNEQFF.

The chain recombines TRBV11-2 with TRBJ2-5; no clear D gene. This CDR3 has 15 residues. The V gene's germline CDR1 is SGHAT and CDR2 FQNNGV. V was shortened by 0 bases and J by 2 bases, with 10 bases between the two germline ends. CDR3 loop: CASSLDGHSQETQYF. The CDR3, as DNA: TGTGCCAGCAGCTTAGATGGTCACAGTCAAGAGACCCAGTACTTC. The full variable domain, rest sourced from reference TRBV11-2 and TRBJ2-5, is EAGVAQSPRYKIIEKRQSVAFWCNPISGHATLYWYQQILGQGPKLLIQFQNNGVVDDSQLPKDRFSAERLKGVDSTLKIQPAKLEDSAVYLCASSLDGHSQETQYFGPGTRLLVL.

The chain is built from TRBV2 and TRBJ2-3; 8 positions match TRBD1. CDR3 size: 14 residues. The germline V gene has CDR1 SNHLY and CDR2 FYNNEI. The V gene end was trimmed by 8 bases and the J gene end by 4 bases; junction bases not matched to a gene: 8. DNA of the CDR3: TGTGCCAGCGCTACAGGGGGACGGTCAGATACGCAGTATTTT. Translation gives CASATGGRSDTQYF.